This is a list of T cell receptor beta chains from one sample in a study of blood T cell repertoires in COVID-19. This table comes from immunoSEQ multiplex PCR, and its TCRdb copy is limited to in-frame clones, with some not included. The sample includes 150,000 or so clones, around 87% seen only once; the top ten take roughly 13%. Sequencing was carried out using peripheral blood. These receptors all come from a man aged 18 to 29 with COVID-19, enrolled during active disease. Both conserved end residues are part of each CDR3. Fields, in order: CDR3 protein, V gene.

CDR3 protein: CASSESVGVSTDTQYF
V gene: TRBV25-1

CDR3 protein: CASSVRGERVGAFF
V gene: TRBV2

CDR3 protein: CASIPTWEGTAEAFF
V gene: TRBV6-2/TRBV6-3

CDR3 protein: CASTLIGGANYGYTF
V gene: TRBV19

CDR3 protein: CASSARGAAGNEKLFF
V gene: TRBV9

CDR3 protein: CSVGGAGPYGYTF
V gene: TRBV29-1

CDR3 protein: CASSHPPGGQETQYF
V gene: TRBV4-1

CDR3 protein: CASSLSGGAGQPQHF
V gene: TRBV28

CDR3 protein: CASSFLAGDNEQFF
V gene: TRBV27

CDR3 protein: CASSSTLGAEAFF
V gene: TRBV5-4

CDR3 protein: CASRVSGSSYNEQFF
V gene: TRBV7-9

CDR3 protein: CASHGQASSYEQYF
V gene: TRBV18

CDR3 protein: CASSLAGTQETQYF
V gene: TRBV11-2

CDR3 protein: CASSVPRLGQGVRNEQFF
V gene: TRBV7-9

CDR3 protein: CASSYSYQPGQGDQPQHF
V gene: TRBV6-2/TRBV6-3

CDR3 protein: CASTGQGAYEQYF
V gene: TRBV28

CDR3 protein: CASSMTGGDPIGYGYTF
V gene: TRBV19

CDR3 protein: CASSLDRGSTDTQYF
V gene: TRBV2

CDR3 protein: CAAHAGTAPAEAFF
V gene: TRBV28

CDR3 protein: CASTRPPSYPGELGYTF
V gene: TRBV6-4

CDR3 protein: CASSLAGSSYNEQFF
V gene: TRBV7-2

CDR3 protein: CASSVGGQGDYEQYF
V gene: TRBV9

CDR3 protein: CATSRDRVLFGNTIYF
V gene: TRBV15

CDR3 protein: CSASRGQYPYEQYF
V gene: TRBV20-1

CDR3 protein: CASSSSGGAWADTQYF
V gene: TRBV7-6

CDR3 protein: CASSLGQEEDTIYF
V gene: TRBV11-3

CDR3 protein: CASSPFWGGRADEQFF
V gene: TRBV28

CDR3 protein: CASSQESQTGSPLHF
V gene: TRBV4-3

CDR3 protein: CASSSPLRLAGVLNEQFF
V gene: TRBV7-2

CDR3 protein: CATKPGLANTGELFF
V gene: TRBV10-3

CDR3 protein: CASSDPSGSWETQYF
V gene: TRBV6-2/TRBV6-3

CDR3 protein: CASSSTNGQGIYEQYF
V gene: TRBV7-2

CDR3 protein: CASSLRWEGPLSYEQYF
V gene: TRBV5-8

CDR3 protein: CASSGWDKETQYF
V gene: TRBV28

CDR3 protein: CASSPRPGTAIETQYF
V gene: TRBV18

CDR3 protein: CASRLTSGARNEQFF
V gene: TRBV5-4

CDR3 protein: CASSQGDRVNEKLLF
V gene: TRBV4-3

CDR3 protein: CASAARGLRNQPQHF
V gene: TRBV28

CDR3 protein: CASSSSSYEQYF
V gene: TRBV28

CDR3 protein: CASSPGILYNSPLHF
V gene: TRBV27

CDR3 protein: CASSLVPGQELKAFF
V gene: TRBV7-9

CDR3 protein: CASSLTGEKDFYNEQFF
V gene: TRBV5-1

CDR3 protein: CASSQELYQGGYGYTF
V gene: TRBV4-3

CDR3 protein: CASSFYGSSSGNTIYF
V gene: TRBV28

CDR3 protein: CASSATSGSIYEQYF
V gene: TRBV9

CDR3 protein: CATSDRGLAGGLEETQYF
V gene: TRBV24-1

CDR3 protein: CASSYSPTTLLYTGELFF
V gene: TRBV6-2/TRBV6-3

CDR3 protein: CASSSHSSSSYEQYF
V gene: TRBV28

CDR3 protein: CASSSGLAGDTQYF
V gene: TRBV11-3

CDR3 protein: CASSPRGGELFF
V gene: TRBV4-3

CDR3 protein: CASGSGLAGYEQYF
V gene: TRBV19

CDR3 protein: CASSYRPGGSNQPQHF
V gene: TRBV6-6

CDR3 protein: CASSVELAGAQYF
V gene: TRBV9

CDR3 protein: CASSPSPGGPIYNSPLHF
V gene: TRBV28

CDR3 protein: CAGQTGADTQYF
V gene: TRBV5-6

CDR3 protein: CASRTSVSGNTIYF
V gene: TRBV4-1